This T cell receptor (beta chain) originates from a study of long-term antiretroviral therapy in people with HIV. Researchers ran immunoSEQ v3.0 at survey level. Repertoires were generated with immunoSEQ multiplex PCR, while TCRdb's copy carries only in-frame clones and drops some. The sample lists about 25,000 clones, roughly 80% seen once, with 11% in the top ten. Before DNA extraction, roughly 0.85-10 million cryopreserved PBMC were held in the samples. There are 15 residues in the CDR3. Looked up from germline, CDR1 is SNHLY and CDR2 is FYNNEI. Trimming stripped 5 bases from V and 7 bases from J, with 18 bases between.

The rearrangement joins TRBV2 to TRBJ2-1; D may match TRBD1 or TRBD2 (6 bases each). The sequencing here drew on unsorted PBMCs, taken 2.1 years after starting antiretroviral therapy. The clonotype comes from a man aged 25 to 45 with HIV. The CDR3 DNA follows: TGTGCCAGCAGTCCGACGCGGGGACACGAGAATGAGCAGTTCTTC. It encodes CASSPTRGHENEQFF.